Below are 29 T cell receptor beta chains sequenced from a single sample in a study of human T cells and chemical hapten exposure (dated by TCRdb to about 2021). Library preparation used RACE. The reads were generated on a NextSeq 500. TCRdb ran its own pipeline on the public reads, namely fastp trimming at Q25 and MiXCR clone calling, and kept in-frame beta chains. Entries that share a CDR3 protein sequence are merged under the most common genes and DNA. For this sample there are just over 95,000 distinct CDR3 sequences; 27% appear just once. Of the sample, 10% falls within the top ten clones. Interpreted using the paper, the time point label stands for: patch test 3, about 24 weeks after DPC sensitization. This specimen's treatment or condition label, per the study, means: therapeutic diphenylcyclopropenone sensitization with weekly scalp DPC. Source: whole blood, taken in connection with sensitization to the hapten diphenylcyclopropenone (DPC). The origin of the receptors is a man in his forties or fifties with alopecia areata. Some clones in this sample may be carry-over from other donors' samples.

This sequence joins TRBV27 and TRBJ2-6, with 9 bases matching TRBD2. Germline CDR1 MNHEY, CDR2 SMNVEV (reference sequence). CDR3 size: 18 residues. J gave up 0 bases and V 0 bases, and 3 bases lay outside the gene matches. In nucleotides, the CDR3 is TGTGCCAGCAGTTTATCTCGCGGGAGGGCCTCTGGGGCCAACGTCCTGACTTTC. This translates into CASSLSRGRASGANVLTF.

This rearrangement joins TRBV28 to TRBJ1-6, with unresolved D. The germline V and J ends were trimmed by 2 bases and 3 bases, with 5 bases remaining between them. The germline CDR1 and CDR2 sequences are MDHEN and SYDVKM. The CDR3 sequence is 14 residues long. The DNA for the CDR3 is TGTGCCAGCAGTTTACCGGTCTATAATTCACCCCTCCACTTT. This translates into CASSLPVYNSPLHF.

V and J are TRBV30 and TRBJ2-7, with unresolved D. The germline CDR1 and CDR2 sequences are GTSNPN and SVGIG (reference sequence). This CDR3 is built from 8 residues. The germline V and J ends were trimmed by 5 bases and 7 bases, with 3 bases remaining between them. CDR3: CAWGEQYF. The CDR3 nucleotides are TGTGCCTGGGGGGAGCAGTACTTC.

This CDR3 reads CASVKESTYEQYF. Written as DNA, the CDR3 is TGTGCCAGCGTCAAGGAGAGTACCTACGAGCAGTACTTC. The chain employs TRBV2 and TRBJ2-7; D remains unclear. Germline loops: CDR1 SNHLY, CDR2 FYNNEI. CDR3 length: 13 amino acids. Trimming removed 8 bases at V and 2 bases at J, with 13 bases between.

The rearrangement links TRBV6-2 or TRBV6-3 to TRBJ1-2, with 8 bases aligning to TRBD1. Trimming cost V 7 bases and J 2 bases; bases outside gene matches: 6. Per the germline V gene, CDR1 is MNHEY and CDR2 is SVGEGT. The CDR3 is 14 residues long. The CDR3 loop reads CASTEDRENYGYTF. CDR3 DNA: TGTGCCAGCACTGAGGACAGGGAGAACTATGGCTACACCTTC.

This clonotype has more than one count but fewer than ten. The chain uses TRBV2 and TRBJ2-1; no definite D call. V shed 7 bases and J shed 3 bases, with 10 bases lying between them. The CDR3 has 13 residues. Germline V lookup: CDR1 SNHLY, CDR2 FYNNEI. The CDR3, as DNA: TGTGCCAGCACCCCAGGATACTACAATGAGCAGTTCTTC. Translating it yields CASTPGYYNEQFF.

In the case of this clonotype: Just one base apart from a much larger clone, this may be a read error. J is TRBJ2-7 and V is TRBV29-1, with D maybe TRBD1 (6 bases). The V gene's germline CDR1 is SQVTM and CDR2 ANQGSEA. This CDR3 is built from 12 residues. Deletions cut 3 bases from V and 4 bases from J, with 10 bases between. CDR3 nucleotides: TGCAGCGTTGATGGGACATGGTACGAGCAGTACTTC. This gives the protein CSVDGTWYEQYF.

The chain is built from TRBV20-1 and TRBJ2-7; no definite D call. The CDR3 spans 14 residues. Germline V gives CDR1 DFQATT, CDR2 SNEGSKA (reference sequence). V lost 0 bases and J 2 bases, leaving 11 bases between the germline ends. The DNA of the CDR3 is TGCAGTGCTAGAGATGGCTCTCACCCCTACGAGCAGTACTTC. Its protein is CSARDGSHPYEQYF.

The chain recombines TRBV11-2 with TRBJ1-1, with TRBD1 as a possible D gene (5 bases). The CDR3 spans 13 residues. The germline CDR1 and CDR2 sequences are SGHAT and FQNNGV. The germline V and J ends were trimmed by 4 bases and 0 bases, with 6 bases remaining between them. CDR3 coding DNA: TGTGCCAGCAGCTCGGACATGAACACTGAAGCTTTCTTT. Encoded protein: CASSSDMNTEAFF.

This clonotype was seen more than once but under ten times. The chain uses TRBV5-1 and TRBJ1-1; TRBD1 is a possible D gene (6 bases). The CDR3 is made up of 15 amino acids. In germline, CDR1 is SGHRS, CDR2 YFSETQ. Trimming took off 0 bases at V and 1 base at J, with 10 bases between the two ends. The CDR3 DNA sequence: TGCGCCAGCAGCTTGGTGGACAGCAGGAACACTGAAGCTTTCTTT. Translated, it gives CASSLVDSRNTEAFF.

The V call is TRBV3-1, the J call TRBJ1-5; D not certain. The CDR3 runs to 12 residues. V lost 1 base, J lost 7 bases, and 5 bases lay in between. Germline V gene sequence: CDR1 LGHDT, CDR2 YNNKEL (reference sequence). The CDR3, as DNA: TGTGCCAGCAGCCAAGGGTCACAGCCCCAGCATTTT. This encodes CASSQGSQPQHF.

This clonotype was observed a handful of times. The V call is TRBV28, the J call TRBJ1-1, with D uncertain. Germline CDR1 and CDR2: MDHEN and SYDVKM. The CDR3 runs to 13 residues. V lost 6 bases, J lost 3 bases, and 11 bases lay in between. CDR3 in DNA: TGTGCCAGCAGGGCCCCAGTGGACACTGAAGCTTTCTTT. Its translation is CASRAPVDTEAFF. The complete variable domain, with remaining parts taken from reference TRBV28 and TRBJ1-1, reads DVKVTQSSRYLVKRTGEKVFLECVQDMDHENMFWYRQDPGLGLRLIYFSYDVKMKEKGDIPEGYSVSREKKERFSLILESASTNQTSMYLCASRAPVDTEAFFGQGTRLTVV.

The gene calls are TRBV5-1 and TRBJ2-3, with D unresolved. The CDR3 sequence is 13 residues long. Trimming pared 6 bases from V and 0 bases from J, leaving 8 bases between. Germline lookup yields CDR1 SGHRS and CDR2 YFSETQ. CDR3 nucleotide sequence: TGCGCCAGCATGGTGGGTAGCACAGATACGCAGTATTTT. Translating it yields CASMVGSTDTQYF.

The rearrangement joins TRBV2 to TRBJ1-1; weak D call: TRBD1 (5 bases). The CDR3 loop spans 15 amino acids. CDR1 and CDR2 (germline): SNHLY, FYNNEI. Between the trimmed V and J ends, which lost 4 bases and 4 bases, there was a span of 16 bases. CDR3 coding DNA: TGTGCCAGCAGTGGGTTGGGGGTATGGACCACTGAAGCTTTCTTT. Its translation: CASSGLGVWTTEAFF.

The sample holds a few counts of this clonotype. The V and J genes are TRBV12-3 or TRBV12-4 and TRBJ2-2; D is ambiguous. CDR3 length equals 15 residues. V lost 5 bases, J lost 1 base, and 11 bases lay in between. CDR3 bases: TGTGCCAGCAGTCCTATCGACTGGAACACCGGGGAGCTGTTTTTT. It yields the protein CASSPIDWNTGELFF.

The chain uses TRBV2 and TRBJ2-5, with D uncertain. The CDR3 loop spans 13 amino acids. Trimming took off 8 bases at V and 1 base at J, with 11 bases between the two ends. Germline CDR1 reads SNHLY; CDR2 reads FYNNEI. The CDR3 DNA sequence: TGTGCCAGCGACGGAACAACCCAAGAGACCCAGTACTTC. Its translation: CASDGTTQETQYF.

This clonotype has a handful of counts. The CDR3 nucleotides are TGTGCCAGCAAGGGACAAATCTCTGGGGCCAACGTCCTGACTTTC. This encodes CASKGQISGANVLTF. V usage is TRBV6-2 or TRBV6-3 and J usage is TRBJ2-6; TRBD1 might be the D (6 bases). CDR3 size: 15 residues. Germline loops: CDR1 MNHEY, CDR2 SVGEGT. The V gene lost 7 bases and the J gene lost 0 bases, with 10 bases spanning the gap.

The gene calls are TRBV10-3 and TRBJ2-1; D gene uncertain. The CDR3 has 13 amino acids. V was trimmed by 6 bases and J by 7 bases, leaving 13 bases between them. CDR1 and CDR2 (germline): ENHRY, SYGVKD. The DNA for the CDR3 is TGTGCCATCAGGAGGATGGAGAAAAATGAGCAGTTCTTC. This sequence encodes CAIRRMEKNEQFF.

The chain employs TRBV30 and TRBJ2-7; perhaps TRBD1 as D (5 bases). This CDR3 spans 15 amino acids. CDR1 GTSNPN and CDR2 SVGIG come from the germline V gene (reference sequence). Trimming stripped 0 bases from V and 2 bases from J, with 14 bases between. This CDR3 reads CAWSVGAGKTYEQYF. Written as DNA, the CDR3 is TGTGCCTGGAGTGTAGGGGCAGGGAAAACCTACGAGCAGTACTTC. Complete variable domain (other parts from reference TRBV30 and TRBJ2-7): SQTIHQWPATLVQPVGSPLSLECTVEGTSNPNLYWYRQAAGRGLQLLFYSVGIGQISSEVPQNLSASRPQDRQFILSSKKLLLSDSGFYLCAWSVGAGKTYEQYFGPGTRLTVT.

The J gene is TRBJ2-7, the V gene TRBV28, with a tentative D call TRBD2 (5 bases). This CDR3 is built from 12 residues. Trimming took off 3 bases at V and 6 bases at J, with 9 bases between the two ends. The germline gives CDR1 MDHEN, CDR2 SYDVKM. The CDR3 region is CASSLSRGEQYF. The CDR3 DNA is TGTGCCAGCAGTTTGTCACGGGGCGAGCAGTACTTC.

This chain links TRBV3-1 with TRBJ2-7; D is uncertain. Trimming pared 4 bases from V and 5 bases from J, leaving 9 bases between. The germline V gene has CDR1 LGHDT and CDR2 YNNKEL (reference sequence). This CDR3 is built from 12 residues. The CDR3: CASSRRVNEQYF. CDR3 in DNA: TGTGCCAGCAGCCGAAGAGTTAACGAGCAGTACTTC.

The chain has TRBV13 and TRBJ2-7; a possible D gene is TRBD2 (5 bases). Germline V gene sequence: CDR1 PRHDT, CDR2 FYEKMQ (reference sequence). Trimming removed 7 bases from V and 3 bases from J, with 16 bases in between. The CDR3 is 14 amino acids. The CDR3 DNA follows: TGTGCCAGCACCAAAAGGGAGAGCGACTACGAGCAGTACTTC. Its protein product is CASTKRESDYEQYF. Full variable domain (rest looked up from reference TRBV13 and TRBJ2-7): AAGVIQSPRHLIKEKRETATLKCYPIPRHDTVYWYQQGPGQDPQFLISFYEKMQSDKGSIPDRFSAQQFSDYHSELNMSSLELGDSALYFCASTKRESDYEQYFGPGTRLTVT.

The chain carries TRBV7-9 and TRBJ2-3; the D gene could be TRBD1 or TRBD2 (5 bases each). Germline V lookup: CDR1 SEHNR, CDR2 FQNEAQ (reference sequence). CDR3 length equals 19 residues. The ends were cut back, 2 bases at V and 0 bases at J, with 21 bases in the middle. The CDR3 here is CASSLRVSVGTSSTDTQYF. The CDR3 DNA sequence: TGTGCCAGCAGCTTAAGGGTCTCAGTTGGGACCTCTAGCACAGATACGCAGTATTTT.

The chain combines TRBV7-2 with TRBJ2-1, with D unresolved. The CDR3 has 12 amino acids. V lost 5 bases, J lost 1 base, and 3 bases lay in between. Germline CDR1 SGHTA, CDR2 FQGNSA. CDR3 sequence: CASSPSYNEQFF. The CDR3 DNA sequence: TGTGCCAGCAGCCCATCCTACAATGAGCAGTTCTTC.

CDR3 in amino acids: CASSLPGQDEQYF. CDR3 coding DNA: TGCGCCAGCAGCTTGCCCGGACAAGACGAGCAGTACTTC. J is TRBJ2-7 and V is TRBV5-1, with D possibly matching TRBD1 (5 bases). This CDR3 contains 13 residues. Germline V gene data show CDR1 as SGHRS and CDR2 as YFSETQ. V dropped 1 base and J dropped 5 bases, with 10 bases sitting between them.

V gene TRBV12-3 or TRBV12-4 combines with J gene TRBJ1-6, with 7 nucleotides matching TRBD1. After removal of 5 bases from V and 14 bases from J, the junction contained 9 bases not matched to a gene. The CDR3 is made up of 13 amino acids. CDR3 sequence reads: CASSDREGSTLHF. The CDR3 bases are TGTGCCAGCAGTGACAGGGAGGGATCCACCCTCCACTTT.

CDR3 loop: CASSQTSRSYNEQFF. CDR3 in DNA: TGTGCCAGCAGCCAAACTAGTCGCTCCTACAATGAGCAGTTCTTC. The V and J genes are TRBV7-2 and TRBJ2-1; D is possibly TRBD2 (5 bases). The CDR3 is made up of 15 amino acids. The V and J ends lost 5 bases and 0 bases respectively, with 11 bases between them. The germline V gene encodes CDR1 SGHTA and CDR2 FQGNSA.

This clonotype was found a few times. The CDR3 is CASSPLAGANTGELFF. CDR3 sequence (DNA): TGTGCCAGCAGCCCATTAGCGGGAGCGAACACCGGGGAGCTGTTTTTT. V and J are TRBV7-7 and TRBJ2-2; TRBD2 matches at 9 bases. The CDR3 contains 16 residues. Germline assignment: CDR1 SSHAT and CDR2 FNYEAQ (reference sequence). V was clipped by 5 bases and J by 0 bases; unmatched bases: 4. The entire variable domain, with the rest obtained from reference TRBV7-7 and TRBJ2-2, is as follows: GAGVSQSPRYKVTKRGQDVTLRCDPISSHATLYWYQQALGQGPEFLTYFNYEAQPDKSGLPSDRFSAERPEGSISTLTIQRTEQRDSAMYRCASSPLAGANTGELFFGEGSRLTVL.

Here the CDR3 DNA reads TGTGCCAGCAGTCTCCAACCCCACGGTGTCAGCACAGATACGCAGTATTTT. Translated, it gives CASSLQPHGVSTDTQYF. The chain combines TRBV12-3 or TRBV12-4 with TRBJ2-3, with D unresolved. Trimming pared 5 bases from V and 0 bases from J, leaving 18 bases between. The CDR3 is 17 amino acids.